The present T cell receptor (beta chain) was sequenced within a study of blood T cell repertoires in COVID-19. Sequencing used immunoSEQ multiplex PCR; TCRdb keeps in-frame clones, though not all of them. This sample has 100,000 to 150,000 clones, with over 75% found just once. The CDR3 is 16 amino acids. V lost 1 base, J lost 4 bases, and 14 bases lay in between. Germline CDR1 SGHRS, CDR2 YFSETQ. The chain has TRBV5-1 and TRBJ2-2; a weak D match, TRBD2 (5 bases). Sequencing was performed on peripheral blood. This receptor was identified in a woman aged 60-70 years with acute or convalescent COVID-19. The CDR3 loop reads CASSLFLDSSTGELFF. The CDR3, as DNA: TGCGCCAGCAGCTTGTTTCTGGACTCATCCACCGGGGAGCTGTTTTTT.